This TCR beta chain derives from a study of T cell repertoires in cytomegalovirus infection. Study outcomes and limitations: The cumulative frequency of public TCR beta families distinguished individuals who carried CMV together with the relevant HLA.

Worth noting for this clonotype: Its matching antigen is unknown.

From the reads, TCRdb called clonotypes with MiXCR, one entry per CDR3 protein. The sample lists roughly 700,000 distinct CDR3 sequences; around 32% were seen once. CDR3 length: 15 residues. V lost 1 base and J 2 bases, leaving 9 bases between the germline ends. Germline CDR1 reads SNHLY; CDR2 reads FYNNEI. The sequenced sample was cultured PBMCs, obtained from culture after CMV antigen stimulation. The chain links TRBV2 to TRBJ2-1, with D perhaps matching TRBD2 (6 bases). This receptor was obtained from a human donor in good health (CMV status not recorded). Some clones in this sample may be carry-over from other donors' samples. CDR3 residues: CASSEGGTPYNEQFF. The CDR3 DNA reads as TGTGCCAGCAGTGAAGGCGGGACCCCCTACAATGAGCAGTTCTTC. The full variable domain, with the rest looked up from reference TRBV2 and TRBJ2-1, is EPEVTQTPSHQVTQMGQEVILRCVPISNHLYFYWYRQILGQKVEFLVSFYNNEISEKSEIFDDQFSVERPDGSNFTLKIRSTKLEDSAMYFCASSEGGTPYNEQFFGPGTRLTVL.